These 23 T cell receptor beta chains were all obtained from the same sample, sequenced in a study of identifying expanded T cells in peripheral blood. Profiled with immunoSEQ multiplex PCR; TCRdb holds only in-frame clones, not every one. The repertoire holds around 75,000 clones, with around 90% as singletons. Source material: blood. These receptors came from a person between 18 and 75 years old in good health.

The chain links TRBV21-1 to TRBJ1-5; the table names TRBD1, a call not compared with the DNA. TRBV21-1 is a pseudogene locus. The CDR3 runs 16 residues. CDR3 sequence: CASSKAGQYSNQPQHF. The CDR3 DNA is TGTGCCAGCAGCAAAGCCGGACAGTATAGCAATCAGCCCCAGCATTTT.

This clone is judged medium-sized (0.01 to 0.1%). The chain uses TRBV9 and TRBJ2-3; 8 bases align to TRBD2. Trimming cost V 3 bases and J 1 base; bases outside gene matches: 10. CDR1 and CDR2 (germline): SGDLS, YYNGEE. The CDR3 has 17 amino acids. The CDR3 DNA reads as TGTGCCAGCAGCGAGATCGGAGCGGGAGCTGGCACAGATACGCAGTATTTT. It specifies CASSEIGAGAGTDTQYF.

This clone showed up just once. V usage is TRBV5-6 and J usage is TRBJ2-5, with 7 positions matching TRBD2. CDR3 length: 14 amino acids. V was pared by 4 bases and J by 5 bases, with 8 bases of the junction left unmatched. Germline V gene lookup returns CDR1 SGHDT and CDR2 YYEEEE. CDR3 in amino acids: CASSTSGVGETQYF. The CDR3 region has the DNA TGTGCCAGCAGCACCAGCGGGGTCGGGGAGACCCAGTACTTC.

This clone has just one count. This rearrangement joins TRBV6-5 to TRBJ1-4, with TRBD1 as a possible D gene (5 bases). The germline V gene encodes CDR1 MNHEY and CDR2 SVGAGI. The germline V and J ends were trimmed by 7 bases and 0 bases, with 9 bases remaining between them. CDR3 size: 14 residues. The CDR3 spells CASKGIATNEKLFF. CDR3 sequence (DNA): TGTGCCAGCAAGGGGATTGCAACTAATGAAAAACTGTTTTTT.

This chain links TRBV6-5 with TRBJ1-2, with D tentatively TRBD1 (6 bases). V was pared by 2 bases and J by 4 bases, with 11 bases between. The CDR3 spans 14 residues. CDR1 MNHEY and CDR2 SVGAGI come from the germline V gene. This chain's CDR3 is CASSYGVGAYGYTF. The CDR3, as DNA: TGTGCCAGCAGTTACGGCGTGGGGGCCTATGGCTACACCTTC.

Written as DNA, the CDR3 is TGCGCCAGCAGCCCGTCCCGGGACAGGGCCACCGGGGAGCTGTTTTTT. As protein: CASSPSRDRATGELFF. V and J are TRBV5-1 and TRBJ2-2; 9 bases fit TRBD1. Germline V gene sequence: CDR1 SGHRS, CDR2 YFSETQ. The J segment lost 4 bases and the V segment lost 4 bases, leaving 8 bases of the junction unmatched. The CDR3 runs to 16 residues. The whole variable domain, filled in from reference TRBV5-1 and TRBJ2-2, reads KAGVTQTPRYLIKTRGQQVTLSCSPISGHRSVSWYQQTPGQGLQFLFEYFSETQRNKGNFPGRFSGRQFSNSRSEMNVSTLELGDSALYLCASSPSRDRATGELFFGEGSRLTVL.

This clone has only a few counts. The chain is built from TRBV21-1 and TRBJ2-7; TRBD1 was called by the table and not checked on the DNA. TRBV21-1 is deemed a pseudogene. The CDR3 runs 13 residues. CDR3 coding DNA: TGTGCCAGCAGCGCCTCGGCAGGGGACGAGCAGTACTTC. This gives the protein CASSASAGDEQYF.

This CDR3 is CASSKTSGGAVYEQFF. The CDR3 nucleotides read TGTGCCAGCAGCAAGACTAGCGGGGGGGCCGTATATGAGCAGTTCTTC. The chain is built from TRBV9 and TRBJ2-1; 14 bases line up with TRBD2. Germline V gene lookup returns CDR1 SGDLS and CDR2 YYNGEE. The V gene end was trimmed by 4 bases and the J gene end by 8 bases; junction bases not matched to a gene: 8. This CDR3 has 16 residues.

V is TRBV30 and J is TRBJ1-6; D may be TRBD1 (5 bases). Trimming cost V 1 base and J 4 bases, with 11 bases left between them. Per germline, CDR1 GTSNPN and CDR2 SVGIG (reference sequence). The CDR3 has 15 amino acids. The CDR3 is CAWSGDGKYNSPLHF. CDR3 sequence (DNA): TGTGCCTGGAGTGGGGACGGAAAGTATAATTCACCCCTCCACTTT. The whole variable domain, remainder taken from reference TRBV30 and TRBJ1-6, is SQTIHQWPATLVQPVGSPLSLECTVEGTSNPNLYWYRQAAGRGLQLLFYSVGIGQISSEVPQNLSASRPQDRQFILSSKKLLLSDSGFYLCAWSGDGKYNSPLHFGNGTRLTVT.

This clone was picked up one time. This chain uses TRBV2 with TRBJ1-2; 8 bases match TRBD1. This CDR3 contains 14 residues. Germline CDR1 is SNHLY and CDR2 is FYNNEI. V lost 7 bases, J lost 2 bases, and 6 bases stayed unmatched. CDR3 nucleotides: TGTGCCAGCACCCGACAGGGGCCCAACTATGGCTACACCTTC. It is translated as CASTRQGPNYGYTF.

The rearrangement links TRBV6-6 to TRBJ1-1; TRBD1 matches 8 bases. The V gene's germline CDR1 is MNHNY and CDR2 SVGAGI (reference sequence). With V trimmed by 8 bases and J by 4 bases, 9 bases remained unmatched. The CDR3 sequence is 14 residues long. The CDR3 loop reads CASASQGAVTEAFF. CDR3 in DNA: TGTGCCAGCGCTTCCCAGGGGGCAGTCACTGAAGCTTTCTTT.

This clone was seen once. The chain employs TRBV28 and TRBJ2-1, with 7 bases aligning to TRBD1. Germline CDR1 MDHEN, CDR2 SYDVKM. The CDR3 has 15 residues. The trim removed 5 bases at V and 0 bases at J, leaving 4 bases unmatched. Here the CDR3 reads CASSAAGGSYNEQFF. For the CDR3, the DNA is TGTGCCAGCAGTGCCGCAGGGGGCTCCTACAATGAGCAGTTCTTC.

The chain combines TRBV30 with TRBJ2-5; D is perhaps TRBD2 (5 bases). CDR1 and CDR2 from the germline V gene are GTSNPN and SVGIG (reference sequence). The CDR3 consists of 13 residues. Trimming pared 4 bases from V and 9 bases from J, leaving 18 bases between. CDR3 nucleotide sequence: TGTGCCTGGAAAAACCGGGGTCGAGGAGCCCAGTACTTC. Translated: CAWKNRGRGAQYF.

This chain links TRBV5-1 with TRBJ1-2, with a weak D call TRBD1 (6 bases). CDR1 is SGHRS and CDR2 is YFSETQ in the germline V gene. Trimming took 2 bases from V and 8 from J, leaving 13 bases between them. This CDR3 region has 13 residues. The CDR3 reads CASSLQGSEGYTF. CDR3 bases: TGCGCCAGCAGCTTACAGGGCTCTGAGGGCTACACCTTC.

The chain combines TRBV25-1 with TRBJ1-1, with D perhaps TRBD1 (5 bases). Trimming pared 7 bases from V and 5 bases from J, leaving 14 bases between. The germline V gene encodes CDR1 MGHDK and CDR2 SYGVNS. This CDR3 spans 13 amino acids. In DNA, the CDR3 is TGTGCCAGCAAGGCCCAGGAGGGGACTGAAGCTTTCTTT. Amino acid sequence: CASKAQEGTEAFF.

This clone is deemed large. The gene calls are TRBV6-1 and TRBJ2-1; D is ambiguous. The CDR3 runs to 12 residues. In germline, CDR1 is MNHNS, CDR2 SASEGT. V lost 2 bases and J 8 bases, leaving 7 bases between the germline ends. CDR3 sequence reads: CASSEWSDEQFF. The CDR3 DNA sequence: TGTGCCAGCAGTGAATGGTCCGATGAGCAGTTCTTC.

The chain combines TRBV18 with TRBJ2-3; D remains unclear. V was pared by 0 bases and J by 3 bases, with 7 bases between. Germline lookup yields CDR1 KGHSH and CDR2 LQKENI. CDR3 length: 14 residues. The CDR3 region has the DNA TGTGCCAGCTCACCACCCGTTGATACAGATACGCAGTATTTT. It encodes CASSPPVDTDTQYF.

This chain links TRBV10-3 with TRBJ2-1; a weak D match, TRBD2 (6 bases). CDR3 size: 13 residues. The V gene lost 8 bases and the J gene lost 5 bases, with 13 bases spanning the gap. Germline-derived CDR1 and CDR2 are ENHRY and SYGVKD. This chain's CDR3 is CAIGGGGDNEQFF. CDR3 in DNA: TGTGCCATCGGCGGTGGAGGGGACAATGAGCAGTTCTTC.

The chain has TRBV15 and TRBJ2-7, with D tentatively TRBD2 (5 bases). V was clipped by 2 bases and J by 1 base, with 12 bases between them. This CDR3 spans 15 amino acids. Germline CDR1 is LNHNV and CDR2 is YYDKDF (reference sequence). CDR3: CATSRTTGGSYEQYF. CDR3 in DNA: TGTGCCACCAGCAGAACGACGGGCGGGTCCTACGAGCAGTACTTC.

V gene TRBV4-1 combines with J gene TRBJ1-5; D is unclear. The CDR3 consists of 13 residues. V lost 2 bases and J lost 4, with 6 bases in between. Germline CDR1 is MGHRA and CDR2 is YSYEKL. CDR3: CASSQNGNQPQHF. The CDR3, as DNA: TGCGCCAGCAGCCAAAATGGGAATCAGCCCCAGCATTTT.

This chain joins TRBV14 and TRBJ2-1; 9 nucleotides line up with TRBD1. Germline CDR1 is SGHDN and CDR2 is FVKESK. V lost 6 bases to trimming and J lost 6 bases; unmatched junction nucleotides: 9. The CDR3 extends over 15 amino acids. For the CDR3, the DNA is TGTGCCAGCAGGGCGGGACAGGGTGTTCTCAATGAGCAGTTCTTC. It is translated as CASRAGQGVLNEQFF.

The gene calls are TRBV28 and TRBJ1-5; D possibly corresponds to TRBD1 (5 bases). Trimming stripped 6 bases from V and 6 bases from J, with 15 bases between. The CDR3 length is 14 residues. The germline CDR1 and CDR2 sequences are MDHEN and SYDVKM. CDR3 in amino acids: CASRGPGNGQPQHF. As DNA, the CDR3 is TGTGCCAGCAGGGGGCCAGGGAACGGTCAGCCCCAGCATTTT.

This clone was detected only once. The chain has TRBV30 and TRBJ2-3; D ambiguous. V shed 3 bases and J shed 2 bases, with 9 bases lying between them. The length of the CDR3 is 13 residues. The germline gives CDR1 GTSNPN, CDR2 SVGIG (reference sequence). The DNA of the CDR3 is TGTGCCTGGAGAATGGTAGCCACAGATACGCAGTATTTT. Translation: CAWRMVATDTQYF.